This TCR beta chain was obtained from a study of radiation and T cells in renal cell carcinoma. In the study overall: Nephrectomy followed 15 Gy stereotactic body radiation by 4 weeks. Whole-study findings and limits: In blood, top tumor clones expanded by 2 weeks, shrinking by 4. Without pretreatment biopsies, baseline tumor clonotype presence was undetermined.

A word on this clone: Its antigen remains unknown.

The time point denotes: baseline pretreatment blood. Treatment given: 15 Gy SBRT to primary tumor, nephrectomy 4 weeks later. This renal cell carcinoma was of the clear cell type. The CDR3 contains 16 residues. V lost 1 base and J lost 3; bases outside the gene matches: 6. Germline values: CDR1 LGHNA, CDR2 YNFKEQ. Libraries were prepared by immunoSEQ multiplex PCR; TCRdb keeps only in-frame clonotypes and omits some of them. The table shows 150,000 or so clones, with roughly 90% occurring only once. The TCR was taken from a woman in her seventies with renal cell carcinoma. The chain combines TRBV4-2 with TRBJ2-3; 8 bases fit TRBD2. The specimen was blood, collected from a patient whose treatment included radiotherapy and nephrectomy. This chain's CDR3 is CASSQGGGGRTDTQYF. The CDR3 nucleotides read TGTGCCAGCAGCCAAGGGGGCGGGGGGAGGACAGATACGCAGTATTTT.